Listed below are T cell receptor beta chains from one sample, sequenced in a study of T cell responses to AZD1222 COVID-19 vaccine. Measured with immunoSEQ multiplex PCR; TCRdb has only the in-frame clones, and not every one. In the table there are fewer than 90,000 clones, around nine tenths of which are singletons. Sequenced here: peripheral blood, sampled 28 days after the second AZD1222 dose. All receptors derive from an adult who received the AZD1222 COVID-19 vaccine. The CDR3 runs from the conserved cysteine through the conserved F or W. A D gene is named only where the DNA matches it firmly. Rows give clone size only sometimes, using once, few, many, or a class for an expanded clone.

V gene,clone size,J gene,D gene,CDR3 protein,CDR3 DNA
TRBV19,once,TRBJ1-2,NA,CASSIVSPGDGYTF,TGTGCCAGTAGTATAGTCTCCCCTGGGGATGGCTACACCTTC
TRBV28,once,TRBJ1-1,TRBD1,CASLTGGGRTVLF,TGTGCCAGCCTGACAGGGGGGGGACGAACGGTACTCTTT
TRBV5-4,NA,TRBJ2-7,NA,CASSLQREGEQYF,TGTGCCAGCAGCTTGCAACGGGAAGGGGAGCAGTACTTC
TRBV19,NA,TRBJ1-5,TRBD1,CASSILDREAQPQHF,TGTGCCAGTAGTATCCTGGACAGGGAGGCTCAGCCCCAGCATTTT
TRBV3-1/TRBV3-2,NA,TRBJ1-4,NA,CASSLSRGRGLGKLFF,TGTGCCAGCAGCCTAAGCCGAGGCAGGGGCCTCGGGAAACTGTTTTTT
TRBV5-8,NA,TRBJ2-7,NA,CASSAYGYEQYF,TGTGCCAGCAGCGCTTACGGCTACGAGCAGTACTTC
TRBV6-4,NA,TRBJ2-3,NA,CASSDSSSGSTDTQYF,TGTGCCAGCAGTGACTCATCGAGCGGGAGCACAGATACGCAGTATTTT
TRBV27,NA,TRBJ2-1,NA,CASSLSGGNEQFF,TGTGCCAGCAGTTTATCGGGAGGAAATGAGCAGTTCTTC
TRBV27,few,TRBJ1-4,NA,CASSPWGEPINEKLFF,TGTGCCAGCAGTCCGTGGGGAGAGCCAATAAACGAAAAACTGTTTTTT
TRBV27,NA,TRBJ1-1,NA,CGVRESGNTEAFF,TGTGGTGTAAGGGAATCGGGGAACACTGAAGCTTTCTTT
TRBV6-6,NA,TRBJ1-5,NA,CASSGGRGSNQPQHF,TGTGCCAGCAGTGGAGGACGTGGAAGCAATCAGCCCCAGCATTTT
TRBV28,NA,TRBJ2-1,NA,CASSLRGSHSYNEQFF,TGTGCCAGCAGCCTAAGGGGGAGTCACTCCTACAATGAGCAGTTCTTC
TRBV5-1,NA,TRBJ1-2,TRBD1,CASSVNPGQANYGYTF,TGCGCCAGCAGCGTTAATCCGGGACAGGCAAACTATGGCTACACCTTC